The rows below give T cell receptor beta chains drawn from one sample of a study of shared clonotypes between healthy human individuals. Generated by immunoSEQ multiplex PCR, the TCRdb table keeps only in-frame clones and is missing some. The profile shows 1.6 million or so clones, roughly 97% of them singletons. Sequenced: naive CD4+ T cells sorted from blood. The receptors here all came from a man in his thirties or forties in good health. The CDR3 runs from the conserved cysteine through the conserved F or W. A D gene is named only where the DNA matches it firmly.

d_gene	v_gene	j_gene	CDR3aa
-	TRBV15	TRBJ1-5	CATSDKWDNQPQHF
TRBD2	TRBV27	TRBJ2-7	CASRQSTSASYEQYF
-	TRBV6-6	TRBJ2-2	CASSPTGNGELFF
-	TRBV30	TRBJ2-7	CAWSGGGQYF
-	TRBV5-1	TRBJ2-2	CASSLAVTGNTGELFF
-	TRBV5-1	TRBJ2-2	CASSLVGKNTGELFF
-	TRBV9	TRBJ2-1	CASSVGVRLDEQFF
TRBD2	TRBV19	TRBJ2-7	CASSIPGVSGISYEQYF
TRBD1	TRBV19	TRBJ1-2	CASSTRNRGGYGYTF
-	TRBV19	TRBJ1-5	CASSISRPHSNQPQHF
-	TRBV7-9	TRBJ1-3	CAISPTGPSSGNTIYF
-	TRBV9	TRBJ2-2	CASSVALTGELFF
-	TRBV29-1	TRBJ2-6	CSVFLSGANVLTF
-	TRBV27	TRBJ2-7	CASSLSTDSYEQYF
-	TRBV27	TRBJ1-5	CASSLSWENQPQHF
-	TRBV5-4	TRBJ1-1	CASSFPGPKSTEAFF
-	TRBV9	TRBJ2-1	CASNALGSSYNEQFF
-	TRBV6-5	TRBJ2-7	CASSYGVEQYF
TRBD1	TRBV10-1	TRBJ2-5	CASSRGLGETQYF
-	TRBV18	TRBJ2-3	CASSPISSTDTQYF
-	TRBV4-3	TRBJ1-5	CASSQTGPRGEPQHF
-	TRBV6-5	TRBJ2-7	CASSYRVIGEQYF
-	TRBV9	TRBJ1-2	CASSRTRDYGYTF
TRBD2	TRBV7-6	TRBJ2-2	CASSFSPSGNTGELFF
-	TRBV5-1	TRBJ2-2	CASSENTGELFF
-	TRBV10-3	TRBJ2-3	CAITSGSTDTQYF
-	TRBV5-1	TRBJ1-5	CASSLAPGYNQPQHF
TRBD2	TRBV5-1	TRBJ2-1	CASSLGLLAGASDEQFF
TRBD1	TRBV5-1	TRBJ2-5	CASSSQGAMGETQYF
-	TRBV5-8	TRBJ2-1	CASSLQIHSGNEQFF
TRBD2	TRBV4-1	TRBJ2-3	CASSQVLRGGSDTQYF
TRBD2	TRBV27	TRBJ2-7	CASSLSPRTSGSPAPYEQYF
TRBD1	TRBV30	TRBJ2-6	CAWNGKGASGANVLTF
TRBD1	TRBV9	TRBJ2-1	CASSVQGESYNEQFF
-	TRBV19	TRBJ2-2	CASSKSGTGELFF
TRBD2	TRBV28	TRBJ2-1	CASRLLAPSSYNEQFF
TRBD2	TRBV9	TRBJ2-3	CASSPKDRGSGLDTQYF